This T cell receptor (beta chain) was identified in a study of post-analysis software for immune sequencing data. About the study: Recorded subtypes: relapsing-remitting, secondary progressive, progressive-relapsing; some patients unannotated. Study-level results: Significantly lower normalized Chao1 diversity was found in patients with multiple sclerosis relative to controls. A few TRBV segments appeared more often in patients than in controls, and TRBV5-6, TRBV5-1 and TRBV20-1 were among these. Strong same-batch co-clustering of samples appeared with F measure clustering.

The TCR beta cDNA libraries carried unique molecular identifiers. TCRdb reanalysed the PCR reads using MiXCR and keeps one entry per CDR3 protein. The data hold some 370,000 distinct CDR3 sequences, with around a third observed a single time. CDR1 LGHNA and CDR2 YSLEER come from the germline V gene. Trimming removed 0 bases from V and 0 bases from J, with 15 bases in between. CDR3 length: 18 amino acids. Of note for this clonotype: The antigen is unknown.

The sequencing sample was made of blood. This clonotype was obtained from a girl aged 10-17 years with multiple sclerosis. This chain links TRBV4-3 with TRBJ2-1; D not certain. The CDR3 here is CASSQDNPASGSYNEQFF. The CDR3 DNA reads as TGCGCCAGCAGCCAAGATAATCCAGCGTCCGGCTCCTACAATGAGCAGTTCTTC.